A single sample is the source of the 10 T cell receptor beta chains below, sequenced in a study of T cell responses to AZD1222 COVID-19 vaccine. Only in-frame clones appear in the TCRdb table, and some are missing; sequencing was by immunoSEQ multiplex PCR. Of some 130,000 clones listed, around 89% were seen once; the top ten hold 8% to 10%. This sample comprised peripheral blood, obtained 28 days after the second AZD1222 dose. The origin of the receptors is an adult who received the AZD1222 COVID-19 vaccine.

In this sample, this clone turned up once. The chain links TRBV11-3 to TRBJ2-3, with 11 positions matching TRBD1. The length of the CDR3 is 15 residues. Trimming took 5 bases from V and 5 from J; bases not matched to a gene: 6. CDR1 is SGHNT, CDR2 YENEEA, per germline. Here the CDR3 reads CASSQGQGELDTQYF. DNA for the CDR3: TGTGCCAGCAGCCAGGGACAGGGGGAATTAGATACGCAGTATTTT.

CDR3 region: CASSHRGDYEQYF. DNA of the CDR3: TGTGCCAGCAGCCACCGGGGGGACTACGAGCAGTACTTC. The J gene is TRBJ2-7, the V gene TRBV3-1 (or the pseudogene TRBV3-2); the match to TRBD2 covers 7 bases. The CDR3 loop spans 13 amino acids. Germline assignment: CDR1 LGHDT and CDR2 YNNKEL (reference sequence). The trim removed 3 bases at V and 3 bases at J, leaving 2 bases unmatched.

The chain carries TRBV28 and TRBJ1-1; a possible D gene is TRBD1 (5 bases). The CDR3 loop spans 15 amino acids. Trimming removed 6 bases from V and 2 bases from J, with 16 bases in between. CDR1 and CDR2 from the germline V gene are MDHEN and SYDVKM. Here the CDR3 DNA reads TGTGCCAGCAGCCTACCTGGACGGGGCAACACTGAAGCTTTCTTT. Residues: CASSLPGRGNTEAFF.

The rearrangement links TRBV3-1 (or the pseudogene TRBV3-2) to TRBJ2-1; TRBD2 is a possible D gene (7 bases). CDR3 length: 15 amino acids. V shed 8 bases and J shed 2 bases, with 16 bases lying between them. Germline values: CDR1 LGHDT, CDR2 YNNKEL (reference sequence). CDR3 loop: CASALGGGPYNEQFF. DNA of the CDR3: TGTGCCAGCGCCCTAGGGGGGGGGCCCTACAATGAGCAGTTCTTC.

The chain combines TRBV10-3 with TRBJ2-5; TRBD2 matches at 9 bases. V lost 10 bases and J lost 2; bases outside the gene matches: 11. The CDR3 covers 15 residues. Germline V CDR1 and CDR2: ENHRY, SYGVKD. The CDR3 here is CATQLLSGSQETQYF. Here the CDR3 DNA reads TGTGCCACCCAATTGCTTAGCGGGAGTCAAGAGACCCAGTACTTC.

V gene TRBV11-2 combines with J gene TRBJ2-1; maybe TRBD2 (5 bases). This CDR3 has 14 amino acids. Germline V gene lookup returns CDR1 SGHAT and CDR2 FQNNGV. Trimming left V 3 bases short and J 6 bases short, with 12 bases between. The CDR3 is CASSLLLDSNEQFF. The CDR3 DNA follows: TGTGCCAGCAGCTTGTTACTAGATAGCAATGAGCAGTTCTTC.

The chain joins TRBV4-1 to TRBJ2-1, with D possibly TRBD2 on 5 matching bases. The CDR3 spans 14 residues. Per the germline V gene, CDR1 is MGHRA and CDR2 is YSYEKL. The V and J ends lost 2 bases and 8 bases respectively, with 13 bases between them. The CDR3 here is CASSQPTGIDEQFF. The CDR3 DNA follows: TGCGCCAGCAGCCAACCAACGGGGATCGATGAGCAGTTCTTC.

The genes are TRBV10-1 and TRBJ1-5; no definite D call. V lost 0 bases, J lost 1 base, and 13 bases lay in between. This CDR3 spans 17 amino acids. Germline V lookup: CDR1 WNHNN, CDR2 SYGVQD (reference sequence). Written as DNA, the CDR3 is TGCGCCAGCAGTGAGTCGATTAGGGTTTGGAGCAATCAGCCCCAGCATTTT. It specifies CASSESIRVWSNQPQHF.

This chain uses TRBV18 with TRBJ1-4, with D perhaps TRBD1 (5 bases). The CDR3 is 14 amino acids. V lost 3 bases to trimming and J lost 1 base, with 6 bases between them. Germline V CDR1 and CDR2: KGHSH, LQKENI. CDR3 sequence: CASSPRGTNEKLFF. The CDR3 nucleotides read TGTGCCAGCTCACCTAGGGGAACTAATGAAAAACTGTTTTTT.

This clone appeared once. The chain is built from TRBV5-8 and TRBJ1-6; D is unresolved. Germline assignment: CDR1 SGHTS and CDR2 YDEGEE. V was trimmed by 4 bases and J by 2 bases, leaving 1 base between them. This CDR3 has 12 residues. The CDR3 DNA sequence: TGTGCCAGCAGCCCCTATAATTCACCCCTCCACTTT. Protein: CASSPYNSPLHF.